Shown below are 32 T cell receptor beta chains from a single sample sequenced in a study of blood T cell repertoires in COVID-19. Clones were read by immunoSEQ multiplex PCR, and TCRdb kept only the in-frame ones, dropping some. The profile shows roughly 340,000 clones, more than 75% of them singletons. Sequencing input: peripheral blood. The origin of the receptors is a woman younger than 35 who had recovered from COVID-19.

CDR3: CASSPGAPTDYNSPLHF. In nucleotides, the CDR3 is TGTGCCAGCAGCCCAGGGGCCCCGACAGACTATAATTCACCCCTCCACTTT. V gene TRBV7-8 combines with J gene TRBJ1-6; possibly TRBD1 for D (6 bases). The CDR3 is 17 residues long. The V end was cut by 5 bases, the J end by 3 bases, with 17 bases between. Germline V gives CDR1 SGHVS, CDR2 FQNEAQ. Full variable domain (missing parts from reference TRBV7-8 and TRBJ1-6): GAGVSQSPRYKVAKRGQDVALRCDPISGHVSLFWYQQALGQGPEFLTYFQNEAQLDKSGLPSDRFFAERPEGSVSTLKIQRTQQEDSAVYLCASSPGAPTDYNSPLHFGNGTRLTVT.

The chain recombines TRBV3-1 (or the pseudogene TRBV3-2) with TRBJ2-2, with 8 bases identical to TRBD2. The germline V gene encodes CDR1 LGHDT and CDR2 YNNKEL (reference sequence). J gave up 7 bases and V 1 base, and 5 bases lay outside the gene matches. The CDR3 totals 15 residues. The CDR3 DNA follows: TGTGCCAGCAGCCAAGGAGCGGGAGTCCACGGGGAGCTGTTTTTT. Protein: CASSQGAGVHGELFF.

This clone appeared once. The gene calls are TRBV6-6 and TRBJ2-7; no firm D call. Trimming left V 11 bases short and J 6 bases short, with 11 bases between. This CDR3 is 10 amino acids long. Germline CDR1 reads MNHNY; CDR2 reads SVGAGI (reference sequence). DNA of the CDR3: TGTGCCCCAGATATCTGCGAGCAGTACGTC. The encoded protein is CAPDICEQYV.

The rearrangement uses TRBV21-1 and TRBJ2-7; the D segment call TRBD2 is taken from the table without a DNA check. TRBV21-1 is a pseudogene segment. The CDR3 runs 15 residues. The CDR3 sequence: CASSIRPSGRYEQYV. The CDR3, as DNA: TGTGCCAGCAGCATTAGGCCTAGCGGGAGGTATGAGCAGTACGTC.

This clone was counted between two and nine times. This chain joins TRBV5-1 and TRBJ2-3; perhaps TRBD2 as D (6 bases). Trimming pared 7 bases from V and 2 bases from J, leaving 11 bases between. The CDR3 is 13 residues long. The germline V gene has CDR1 SGHRS and CDR2 YFSETQ. The CDR3 sequence is CASARELTDTQYF. Written as DNA, the CDR3 is TGCGCCAGCGCCCGGGAGCTCACAGATACGCAGTATTTT.

CDR3: CASSQPLLAGENPDTDTQYF. The CDR3 region has the DNA TGCGCCAGCTCCCAGCCCTTACTAGCGGGAGAGAACCCAGACACAGATACGCAGTATTTT. The gene calls are TRBV10-2 and TRBJ2-3; TRBD2 matches at 11 bases. The CDR3 loop spans 20 amino acids. The germline gives CDR1 WSHSY, CDR2 SAAADI. Losses at the gene ends were 8 bases for V and 2 bases for J; bases not matched to a gene: 21.

The rearrangement links TRBV18 to TRBJ1-1, with D unresolved. The V end was cut by 0 bases, the J end by 8 bases, with 10 bases between. Germline V gene lookup returns CDR1 KGHSH and CDR2 LQKENI. The CDR3 consists of 13 residues. The CDR3 DNA is TGTGCCAGCTCACCACCGGCCGTTAGCGAAGCTTTCTTT. Its protein is CASSPPAVSEAFF. Together with reference TRBV18 and TRBJ1-1, the CDR3 gives the full variable domain: NAGVMQNPRHLVRRRGQEARLRCSPMKGHSHVYWYRQLPEEGLKFMVYLQKENIIDESGMPKERFSAEFPKEGPSILRIQQVVRGDSAAYFCASSPPAVSEAFFGQGTRLTVV.

The chain uses TRBV7-8 and TRBJ1-1; TRBD1 matches at 7 bases. The V gene's germline CDR1 is SGHVS and CDR2 FQNEAQ. The junction had 1 base not matched to a gene; V was cut back by 2 bases and J by 4 bases. CDR3 length: 13 amino acids. CDR3 loop: CASSLSGGTEAFF. The CDR3 nucleotides read TGTGCCAGCAGCTTATCAGGGGGCACTGAAGCTTTCTTT. The full variable domain, completed using reference TRBV7-8 and TRBJ1-1, is GAGVSQSPRYKVAKRGQDVALRCDPISGHVSLFWYQQALGQGPEFLTYFQNEAQLDKSGLPSDRFFAERPEGSVSTLKIQRTQQEDSAVYLCASSLSGGTEAFFGQGTRLTVV.

The V gene is TRBV7-2, the J gene TRBJ2-5; 7 nucleotides agree with TRBD1. Germline V gene sequence: CDR1 SGHTA, CDR2 FQGNSA. V was clipped by 5 bases and J by 5 bases; unmatched bases: 8. The length of the CDR3 is 14 residues. DNA for the CDR3: TGTGCCAGCAGCAAAGGGGGCTTGGGGGAGACCCAGTACTTC. It codes for CASSKGGLGETQYF.

This clone has only one observation. V usage is TRBV6-4 and J usage is TRBJ2-1, with D possibly TRBD2 on 5 matching bases. Germline assignment: CDR1 MRHNA and CDR2 SNTAGT. This CDR3 is built from 14 residues. V was cut by 3 bases and J by 7 bases, with 13 bases left in between. CDR3 nucleotides: TGTGCCAGCAGTGAACGAGCGGACCGGAATGAGCAGTTCTTC. It specifies CASSERADRNEQFF.

The rearrangement uses TRBV21-1 and TRBJ2-7; the table assigns TRBD2, which was not confirmed against the DNA. TRBV21-1 is marked as a pseudogene. The length of the CDR3 is 17 residues. The CDR3 DNA reads as TGTGCCAGATCACTAGCGGGAGGGCCTCAACTAAGCTACGAGCAGTACGTC. Translating gives CARSLAGGPQLSYEQYV.

The chain carries TRBV3-1 (or the pseudogene TRBV3-2) and TRBJ2-5; D may be TRBD2 (6 bases). V lost 1 base to trimming and J lost 7 bases, with 16 bases between them. Germline V gene sequence: CDR1 LGHDT, CDR2 YNNKEL (reference sequence). This CDR3 has 15 residues. In nucleotides, the CDR3 is TGTGCCAGCAGCCAAGTAATGGCGGCCGGGAGGACCCAGTACTTC. Its translation: CASSQVMAAGRTQYF.

V is TRBV12-5 and J is TRBJ2-1, with 8 bases identical to TRBD2. The CDR3 consists of 17 residues. J was trimmed by 7 bases and V by 0 bases; bases with no gene match: 11. The V gene's germline CDR1 is LGHNT and CDR2 FRNRAP. The CDR3 nucleotides read TGTGCTAGTGGTTTGGTAGGCGGGAGGTCTCCTGGGAATGAGCAGTTCTTC. It translates to CASGLVGGRSPGNEQFF. The full variable domain, rest sourced from reference TRBV12-5 and TRBJ2-1, is DARVTQTPRHKVTEMGQEVTMRCQPILGHNTVFWYRQTMMQGLELLAYFRNRAPLDDSGMPKDRFSAEMPDATLATLKIQPSEPRDSAVYFCASGLVGGRSPGNEQFFGPGTRLTVL.

This rearrangement joins TRBV6-2 or TRBV6-3 to TRBJ2-2; 7 bases are shared with TRBD2. This CDR3 region has 18 residues. CDR1 and CDR2 from the germline V gene are MNHEY and SVGEGT. V lost 0 bases and J lost 3; bases outside the gene matches: 10. Written as DNA, the CDR3 is TGTGCCAGCAGTTACTCGATGGGCGGGAGACCCTACACCGGGGAGCTGTTTTTT. Protein: CASSYSMGGRPYTGELFF.

This chain joins TRBV2 and TRBJ2-1, with 8 bases aligning to TRBD1. This CDR3 spans 15 amino acids. Trimming cost V 5 bases and J 4 bases; bases outside gene matches: 7. Germline CDR1 SNHLY, CDR2 FYNNEI. CDR3 DNA sequence: TGTGCCAGCAGTACCGACAGGGGTCGTTACAATGAGCAGTTCTTC. Its protein is CASSTDRGRYNEQFF.

This clone was picked up one time. V usage is TRBV5-6 and J usage is TRBJ1-4; 10 bases align to TRBD1. The CDR3 is made up of 14 amino acids. The germline gives CDR1 SGHDT, CDR2 YYEEEE. V gave up 3 bases and J gave up 8 bases; unmatched junction bases: 4. DNA of the CDR3: TGTGCCAGCAGCTGGGACAGGGGTAGGGAAAAACTGTTTTTT. Translated: CASSWDRGREKLFF.

The chain links TRBV10-3 to TRBJ2-4; D is undetermined. The CDR3 has 14 amino acids. CDR1 is ENHRY and CDR2 is SYGVKD in the germline V gene. Between the trimmed V and J ends, which lost 4 bases and 0 bases, there was a span of 7 bases. The CDR3 coding sequence is TGTGCCATCAGTGGAGGTGTAGCCAAAAACATTCAGTACTTC. It yields the protein CAISGGVAKNIQYF.

The chain combines TRBV19 with TRBJ1-5; TRBD1 agrees at 8 bases. The ends lost 6 bases at V and 1 base at J; junction bases unmatched: 8. CDR1 LNHDA and CDR2 SQIVND come from the germline V gene (reference sequence). The CDR3 is made up of 16 amino acids. CDR3 sequence: CASSSSHRGSNQPQHF. As DNA, the CDR3 is TGTGCCAGTAGCTCGTCCCACAGGGGGAGCAATCAGCCCCAGCATTTT.

The V and J genes are TRBV7-9 and TRBJ2-7; 8 nucleotides line up with TRBD1. The CDR3 length is 14 residues. Germline CDR1 reads SEHNR; CDR2 reads FQNEAQ (reference sequence). The junction had 6 bases not matched to a gene; V was cut back by 2 bases and J by 6 bases. This CDR3 is CASSLTTGDSEQYV. The CDR3 region has the DNA TGTGCCAGCAGCTTAACGACAGGGGATTCCGAGCAGTACGTC.

The V gene is TRBV6-2 or TRBV6-3, the J gene TRBJ1-1; perhaps TRBD1 as D (5 bases). The V gene's germline CDR1 is MNHEY and CDR2 SVGEGT. Between the trimmed V and J ends, which lost 2 bases and 1 base, there was a span of 11 bases. This CDR3 spans 15 amino acids. The CDR3 spells CASSYQGQPNTEAFF. CDR3 bases: TGTGCCAGCAGTTACCAGGGCCAGCCGAACACTGAAGCTTTCTTT.

This clone has just one count. The sample holds other DNA sequences that translate to the same CDR3. The CDR3 loop is CASSVDRNQPQHF. The CDR3 DNA reads TGTGCCAGTAGTGTGGACAGAAATCAGCCCCAGCATTTT. V gene TRBV19 combines with J gene TRBJ1-5; D is possibly TRBD1 (6 bases). There are 13 residues in the CDR3. V gave up 5 bases and J gave up 4 bases, with 9 bases separating them. The germline gives CDR1 LNHDA, CDR2 SQIVND (reference sequence).

The J gene is TRBJ2-5, the V gene TRBV7-9, with 7 bases aligning to TRBD2. J lost 7 bases, V lost 4 bases, and 12 bases had no gene match. Looked up from germline, CDR1 is SEHNR and CDR2 is FQNEAQ (reference sequence). CDR3 size: 15 residues. The CDR3: CASSSPGEGASTQYF. In DNA form, the CDR3 reads TGTGCCAGCAGCTCCCCGGGGGAGGGCGCCTCGACCCAGTACTTC.

CDR3 nucleotide sequence: TGTGCCAGCAGCCTAGGGTTTAACGAGGCGCCCACTGAAGCTTTCTTT. It codes for CASSLGFNEAPTEAFF. The V gene is TRBV11-2, the J gene TRBJ1-1; D gene ambiguous. V lost 5 bases and J lost 4, with 20 bases in between. This CDR3 has 16 amino acids. In germline, CDR1 is SGHAT, CDR2 FQNNGV.

V and J are TRBV7-2 and TRBJ1-5, with D unclear. V was shortened by 6 bases and J by 2 bases, with 8 bases between the two germline ends. The CDR3 consists of 13 residues. In germline, CDR1 is SGHTA, CDR2 FQGNSA. CDR3 in amino acids: CASRPPGNQPQHF. DNA of the CDR3: TGTGCCAGCAGGCCGCCGGGCAATCAGCCCCAGCATTTT.

The rearrangement uses TRBV27 and TRBJ1-4; no clear D gene. CDR3 length: 15 residues. CDR1 and CDR2 from the germline V gene are MNHEY and SMNVEV (reference sequence). V was shortened by 2 bases and J by 10 bases, with 17 bases between the two germline ends. The CDR3 sequence is CASSLVWQAEGKLFF. CDR3 DNA sequence: TGTGCCAGCAGTTTAGTCTGGCAGGCGGAGGGAAAACTGTTTTTT. Full variable domain (remainder filled in from reference TRBV27 and TRBJ1-4): EAQVTQNPRYLITVTGKKLTVTCSQNMNHEYMSWYRQDPGLGLRQIYYSMNVEVTDKGDVPEGYKVSRKEKRNFPLILESPSPNQTSLYFCASSLVWQAEGKLFFGSGTQLSVL.

The CDR3 sequence: CASSQGPLAELYNEQFF. The CDR3 coding sequence is TGTGCCAGCAGCCAAGGTCCGCTAGCGGAATTATACAATGAGCAGTTCTTC. J is TRBJ2-1 and V is TRBV4-2; the match to TRBD2 covers 7 bases. Trimming cost V 1 base and J 4 bases; bases outside gene matches: 10. This CDR3 region has 17 residues. Germline CDR1 and CDR2: LGHNA and YNFKEQ.

The J gene is TRBJ2-5, the V gene TRBV4-1; the match to TRBD2 covers 11 bases. Trimming took 0 bases from V and 4 from J; bases not matched to a gene: 4. CDR3 length equals 16 residues. Looked up from germline, CDR1 is MGHRA and CDR2 is YSYEKL. This CDR3 reads CASSQDSGRAGETQYF. As DNA, the CDR3 is TGCGCCAGCAGCCAAGATAGCGGGAGGGCCGGAGAGACCCAGTACTTC.

The rearrangement joins TRBV5-1 to TRBJ2-2; D uncertain. The CDR3 contains 15 residues. Trimming pared 3 bases from V and 7 bases from J, leaving 16 bases between. From germline, CDR1 is SGHRS and CDR2 YFSETQ. CDR3 coding DNA: TGCGCCAGCAGCTCTCAACCCGCTGGTAGCGGGGAGCTGTTTTTT. Its translation: CASSSQPAGSGELFF.

The V call is TRBV5-1, the J call TRBJ2-7; 7 nucleotides align to TRBD1. Germline CDR1 is SGHRS and CDR2 is YFSETQ. The CDR3 has 14 amino acids. Trimming at V came to 4 bases and at J to 0 bases, leaving 4 bases not matched to a gene. This CDR3 reads CASSPGDSSYEQYV. CDR3 sequence (DNA): TGCGCCAGCAGCCCTGGGGACAGCTCCTACGAGCAGTACGTC.

This rearrangement joins TRBV19 to TRBJ1-2; D ambiguous. CDR3 length: 15 residues. V lost 0 bases and J 0 bases, leaving 8 bases between the germline ends. Germline lookup yields CDR1 LNHDA and CDR2 SQIVND (reference sequence). CDR3 DNA sequence: TGTGCCAGTAGTATAGATTACGTAGCTAACTATGGCTACACCTTC. Its protein is CASSIDYVANYGYTF.

V and J are TRBV7-9 and TRBJ1-2, with 7 bases that match TRBD1. The CDR3 has 13 amino acids. Trimming cost V 5 bases and J 6 bases; bases outside gene matches: 6. The V gene's germline CDR1 is SEHNR and CDR2 FQNEAQ (reference sequence). The chain's CDR3 is CASSAGTDHGYTF. The CDR3 nucleotides are TGTGCCAGCAGCGCCGGGACAGACCATGGCTACACCTTC.

The CDR3 DNA reads TGTGCCAGCAGCGTAGCCGTCGGGGGGAACCAAGAGACCCAGTACTTC. This sequence encodes CASSVAVGGNQETQYF. This chain joins TRBV9 and TRBJ2-5, with 7 bases lining up with TRBD2. Trimming removed 0 bases from V and 0 bases from J; junction bases left unmatched: 5. The CDR3 extends over 16 amino acids. Germline V gene sequence: CDR1 SGDLS, CDR2 YYNGEE.